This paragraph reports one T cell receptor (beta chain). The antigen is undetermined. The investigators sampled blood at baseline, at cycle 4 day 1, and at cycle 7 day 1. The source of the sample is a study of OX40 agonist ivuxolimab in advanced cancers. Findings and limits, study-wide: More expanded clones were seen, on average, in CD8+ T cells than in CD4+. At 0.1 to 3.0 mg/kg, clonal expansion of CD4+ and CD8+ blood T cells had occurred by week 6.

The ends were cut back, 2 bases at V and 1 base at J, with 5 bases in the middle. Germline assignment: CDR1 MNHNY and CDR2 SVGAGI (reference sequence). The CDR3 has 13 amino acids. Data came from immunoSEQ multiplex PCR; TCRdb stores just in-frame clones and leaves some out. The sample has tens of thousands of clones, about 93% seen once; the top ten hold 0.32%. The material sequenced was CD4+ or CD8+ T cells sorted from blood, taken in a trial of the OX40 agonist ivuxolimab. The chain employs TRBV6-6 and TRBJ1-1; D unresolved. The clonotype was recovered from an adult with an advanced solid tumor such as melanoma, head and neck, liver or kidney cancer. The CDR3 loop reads CASSYPENTEAFF. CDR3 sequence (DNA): TGTGCCAGCAGTTACCCGGAGAACACTGAAGCTTTCTTT.